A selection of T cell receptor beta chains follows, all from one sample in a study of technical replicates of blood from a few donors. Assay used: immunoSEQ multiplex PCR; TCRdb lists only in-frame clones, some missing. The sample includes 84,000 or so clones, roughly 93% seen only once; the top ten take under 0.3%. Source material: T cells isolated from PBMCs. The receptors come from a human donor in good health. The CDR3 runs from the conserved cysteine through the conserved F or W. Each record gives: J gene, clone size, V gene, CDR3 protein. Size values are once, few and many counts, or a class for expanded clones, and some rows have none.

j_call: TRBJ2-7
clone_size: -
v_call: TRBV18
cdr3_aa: CASSQNGGTGAYEQYF

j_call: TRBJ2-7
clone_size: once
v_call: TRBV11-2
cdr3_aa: CASSARTGYEQYF

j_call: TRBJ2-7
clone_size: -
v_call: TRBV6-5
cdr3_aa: CASRQRDRVYEQYF

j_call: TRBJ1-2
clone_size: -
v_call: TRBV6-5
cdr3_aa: CASSTGVGYTF

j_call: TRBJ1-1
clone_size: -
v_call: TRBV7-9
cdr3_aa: CASSLMGSEAFF

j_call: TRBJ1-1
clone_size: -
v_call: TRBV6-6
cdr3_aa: CASRARQGWNTEAFF

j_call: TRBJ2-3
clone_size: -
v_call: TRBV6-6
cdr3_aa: CASNPGSTDTQYF

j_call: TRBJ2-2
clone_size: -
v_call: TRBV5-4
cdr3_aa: CASRRQGRTGELFF

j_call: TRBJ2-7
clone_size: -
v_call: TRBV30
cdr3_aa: CAWSGGQGTYEQYF

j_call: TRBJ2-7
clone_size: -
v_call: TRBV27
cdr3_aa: CASSFRKGRDEQYF

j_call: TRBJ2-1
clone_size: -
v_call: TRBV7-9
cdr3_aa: CASSIRTSGSSGIEQFF

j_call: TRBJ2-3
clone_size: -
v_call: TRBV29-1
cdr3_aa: CSVEDPRGDTQYF

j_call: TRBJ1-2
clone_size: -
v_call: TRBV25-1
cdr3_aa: CASSDPSHTGNYGYTF

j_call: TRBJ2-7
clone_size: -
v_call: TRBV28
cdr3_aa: CASSTGTGTYEQYF

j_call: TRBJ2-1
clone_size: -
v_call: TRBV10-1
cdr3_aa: CASSPIERRNNEQFF

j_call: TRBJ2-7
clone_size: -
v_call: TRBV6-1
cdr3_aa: CAIPGGRGFFEQYF

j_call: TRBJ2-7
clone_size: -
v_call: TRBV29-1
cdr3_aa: CSVAGRGIEQYF

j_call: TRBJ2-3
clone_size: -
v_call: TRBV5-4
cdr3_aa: CASSLSGGTDTQYF

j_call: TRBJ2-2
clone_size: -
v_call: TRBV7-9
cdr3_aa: CASNPGQGGTGTGELFF

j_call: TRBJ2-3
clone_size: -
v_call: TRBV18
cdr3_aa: CASSSRLAGEDTQYF

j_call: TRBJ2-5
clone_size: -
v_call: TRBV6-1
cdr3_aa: CASSEAGLQETQYF

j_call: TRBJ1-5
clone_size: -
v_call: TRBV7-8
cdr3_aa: CASSFVPGTAHSNQPQHF

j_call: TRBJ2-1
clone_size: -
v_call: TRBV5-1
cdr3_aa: CASSLGRGLYNEQFF

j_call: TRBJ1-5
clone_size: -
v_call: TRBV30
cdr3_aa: CAWQTGGAGNQPQHF

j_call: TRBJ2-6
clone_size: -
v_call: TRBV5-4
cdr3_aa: CASSLSQGRANVLTF

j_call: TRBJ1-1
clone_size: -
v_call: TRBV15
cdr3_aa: CATSREQGSWSTEAFF

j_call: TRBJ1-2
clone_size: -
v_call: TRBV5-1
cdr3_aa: CASSLTYRGREDYGYTF

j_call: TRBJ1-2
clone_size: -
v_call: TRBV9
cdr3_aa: CASSVTDRARGYTF

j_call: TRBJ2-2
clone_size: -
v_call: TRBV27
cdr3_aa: CASSDGTSGTGELFF

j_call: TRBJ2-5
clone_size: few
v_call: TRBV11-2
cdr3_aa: CASSPPRQGLQETQYF

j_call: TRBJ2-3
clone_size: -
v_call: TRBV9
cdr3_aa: CASSGPSAGGGNTQYF

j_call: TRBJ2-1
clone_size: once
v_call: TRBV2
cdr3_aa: CAGRDSFNEQFF

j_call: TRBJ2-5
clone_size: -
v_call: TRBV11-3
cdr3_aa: CASSLGGARETQYF

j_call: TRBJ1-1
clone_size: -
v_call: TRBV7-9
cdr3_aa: CASSPRQGYLEAFF

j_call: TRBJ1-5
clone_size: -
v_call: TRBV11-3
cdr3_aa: CASSLTPPKLGNRQPQHF

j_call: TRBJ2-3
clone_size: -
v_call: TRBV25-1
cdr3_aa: CASSWEGTDTQYF

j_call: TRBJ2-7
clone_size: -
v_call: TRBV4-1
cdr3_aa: CASSQTPKTYEQYF

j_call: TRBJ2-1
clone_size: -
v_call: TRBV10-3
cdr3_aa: CAISRTSGGPVYNEQFF

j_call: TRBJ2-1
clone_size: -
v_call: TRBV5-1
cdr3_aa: CASSSEGRSYNEQFF

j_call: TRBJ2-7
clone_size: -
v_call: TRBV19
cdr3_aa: CASSIGQGSYEQYF

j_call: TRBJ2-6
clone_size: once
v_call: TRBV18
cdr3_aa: CASSPRPRQGVYSGANVLTF

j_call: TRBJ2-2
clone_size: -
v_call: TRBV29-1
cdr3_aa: CSVGSNTGELFF

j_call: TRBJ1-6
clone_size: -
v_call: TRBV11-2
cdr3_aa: CASSPRGGGAVNSPLHF

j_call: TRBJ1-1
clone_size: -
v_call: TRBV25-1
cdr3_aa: CASSFGRGNTEAFF

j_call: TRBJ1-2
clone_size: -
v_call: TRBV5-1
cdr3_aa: CASSLGGGPNYGYTF